A single sample is the source of the 22 T cell receptor beta chains below, sequenced in a study of T cells in women clearing cervical HPV infection. Assay: immunoSEQ multiplex PCR; the TCRdb copy retains only in-frame clones and omits some. This sample's table has around 30,000 clones. The sequenced material came from blood buffy coat. All receptors derive from a woman between 18 and 70 years old with a cervical HPV16 infection that either progressed to CIN3+ or cleared (not recorded which).

Concerning this clone itself: With the read ending 3 residues before the CDR3 end, the germline J gene is used to fill in that end. The J gene is TRBJ1-5, the V gene TRBV23-1; no clear D. TRBV23-1 carries the ORF label, with uncertain function. The V end lost 6 bases, the J end lost 0 bases, and 21 bases lay between the germline ends. The CDR3 spans 18 residues. CDR3 DNA (partial): TGCGCCAGCAGGACGAGGGCGACAAGGAACGATAGCAATCAGCCC. Translated: CASRTRATRNDSNQP. The whole CDR3 region reads CASRTRATRNDSNQPQHF.

As concerns this clone: Sequencing ends 3 residues short of the CDR3 end; the germline J gene provides the rest. The chain joins TRBV19 to TRBJ1-2; 7 bases line up with TRBD1. In germline, CDR1 is LNHDA, CDR2 SQIVND (reference sequence). This CDR3 comprises 15 residues. Unmatched junction bases numbered 10, after V lost 5 bases and J lost 4 bases. The sequenced CDR3 bases are TGTGCCAGTAGTGACAGGGTTCAATTCCCCTATGGC. It is translated as CASSDRVQFPYG. The CDR3 in full is CASSDRVQFPYGYTF.

Worth noting for this clone: Compared with germline, one end of the junction differs, possibly owing to a read error. The read gets to within 3 residues of the CDR3 end, and the germline J gene fills in the rest. This sample also contains other DNA sequences that code for the same CDR3. The chain is built from TRBV2 and TRBJ1-2; 10 bases fit TRBD1. Germline V gives CDR1 SNHLY, CDR2 FYNNEI. CDR3 length: 15 residues. CDR3 amino acids: CASSVSGTGAYGYTF. CDR3 bases read: TGTGCCAGCAGTGTTTCGGGGACAGGGGCATATGGA. Variable domain in full (rest from reference TRBV2 and TRBJ1-2): EPEVTQTPSHQVTQMGQEVILRCVPISNHLYFYWYRQILGQKVEFLVSFYNNEISEKSEIFDDQFSVERPDGSNFTLKIRSTKLEDSAMYFCASSVSGTGAYGYTFGSGTRLTVV.

With respect to this clone: The CDR3 end falls 3 residues outside the read, so it is completed with the germline J gene. J is TRBJ2-5 and V is TRBV30; 7 bases are a match to TRBD1. CDR1 is GTSNPN, CDR2 SVGIG, per germline (reference sequence). Losses at the gene ends were 1 base for V and 5 bases for J; bases not matched to a gene: 13. The length of the CDR3 is 16 residues. CDR3 protein: CAWSASTGVAQETQYF. The CDR3 DNA, read in part, is TGTGCCTGGAGTGCGAGCACAGGGGTTGCTCAGGAGACC.

Concerning this clone: The CDR3 end lies 3 residues beyond the end of the read and is filled in from the germline J gene. The J gene is TRBJ2-7, the V gene TRBV2, with 9 bases that match TRBD1. J gave up 3 bases and V 2 bases, and 8 bases lay outside the gene matches. CDR1 SNHLY and CDR2 FYNNEI come from the germline V gene. The CDR3 has 16 amino acids. The CDR3 spells CASSEWLGTGNYEQYF. The part of the CDR3 DNA that was read is TGTGCCAGCAGTGAATGGTTAGGGACAGGGAACTACGAG. The variable domain in full, completed from reference TRBV2 and TRBJ2-7, reads EPEVTQTPSHQVTQMGQEVILRCVPISNHLYFYWYRQILGQKVEFLVSFYNNEISEKSEIFDDQFSVERPDGSNFTLKIRSTKLEDSAMYFCASSEWLGTGNYEQYFGPGTRLTVT.

Worth noting for this clone: The read ends 3 residues shy of where the CDR3 ends; the end is completed using the germline J gene. Other DNA sequences from this sample encode an identical CDR3 as well. J is TRBJ1-1 and V is TRBV18; D is ambiguous. This CDR3 is 15 amino acids long. In germline, CDR1 is KGHSH, CDR2 LQKENI. The ends were cut back, 2 bases at V and 4 bases at J, with 14 bases in the middle. The CDR3 spells CASSPGQESGTEAFF. Incomplete CDR3 DNA: TGTGCCAGCTCACCAGGGCAGGAGAGTGGCACTGAA.

In regard to this clone: A read error may produce the germline difference seen at one junction end. The missing CDR3 end, 3 residues past where the read stops, is filled in from the germline J gene. The chain links TRBV7-7 to TRBJ2-3, with D possibly TRBD1 on 6 matching bases. CDR3 length equals 14 residues. The germline V gene has CDR1 SSHAT and CDR2 FNYEAQ (reference sequence). The CDR3 sequence is CASSLSSGADTQYF. The part of the CDR3 DNA that was read is TGTGCTAGCAGCTTATCCTCAGGGGCAGATACG.

Comments on this clone: Read sequence stops 3 residues before the CDR3 end, and the germline J gene provides the missing end. This sequence joins TRBV18 and TRBJ1-2, with a possible D match to TRBD1 (6 bases). Germline-derived CDR1 and CDR2 are KGHSH and LQKENI. This CDR3 spans 19 amino acids. CDR3 sequence: CASSLSGGPWGSSYNDYTF. The CDR3 bases that were read are TGTGCCAGCTCACTTAGCGGGGGGCCTTGGGGGAGCTCCTACAATGAC. Drawing the rest from reference TRBV18 and TRBJ1-2, the complete variable domain is NAGVMQNPRHLVRRRGQEARLRCSPMKGHSHVYWYRQLPEEGLKFMVYLQKENIIDESGMPKERFSAEFPKEGPSILRIQQVVRGDSAAYFCASSLSGGPWGSSYNDYTFGSGTRLTVV.

Comment on this clone: The read terminates 3 residues ahead of where the CDR3 ends, so the germline J gene completes it. The chain recombines TRBV5-4 with TRBJ2-7; a possible D gene is TRBD1 (6 bases). CDR3 length: 14 amino acids. Germline assignment: CDR1 SGHNT and CDR2 YYREEE (reference sequence). Trimming took 4 bases from V and 2 from J, leaving 13 bases between them. The CDR3 loop reads CASSRTGTTYEQYF. The sequenced CDR3 bases are TGTGCCAGCAGCCGTACAGGGACAACCTACGAG.

Of note for this clone: The read comes to an end 3 residues before the CDR3 does, leaving the germline J gene to fill in the end. This chain uses TRBV10-1 with TRBJ2-3; either TRBD1 or TRBD2 may supply D (5 bases each). The V end lost 6 bases, the J end lost 0 bases, and 25 bases lay between the germline ends. Germline assignment: CDR1 WNHNN and CDR2 SYGVQD (reference sequence). The CDR3 has 19 residues. CDR3 residues: CASRTRGAGSHSSTDTQYF. The sequenced part of the CDR3 DNA is TGCGCCAGCAGAACCCGAGGGGCAGGGTCCCACTCTAGCACAGATACG.

On this clone itself: The CDR3 is cut off 3 residues early in the read; its end comes from the germline J gene. V is TRBV5-1 and J is TRBJ1-2; TRBD1 might be the D (6 bases). Germline-derived CDR1 and CDR2 are SGHRS and YFSETQ. This CDR3 is built from 13 residues. CDR3 residues: CASSSPTGTGYTF. The covered CDR3 bases are TGCGCCAGCAGCTCGCCTACAGGGACCGGC. The complete variable domain, with remaining parts taken from reference TRBV5-1 and TRBJ1-2, reads KAGVTQTPRYLIKTRGQQVTLSCSPISGHRSVSWYQQTPGQGLQFLFEYFSETQRNKGNFPGRFSGRQFSNSRSEMNVSTLELGDSALYLCASSSPTGTGYTFGSGTRLTVV.

Here the CDR3 reads CASTKQGQNSPLHF. CDR3 DNA, as far as it was read: TGTGCCAGCACCAAACAGGGGCAAAATTCACCC. The rearrangement links TRBV25-1 to TRBJ1-6, with 7 bases identical to TRBD1. From the germline J gene comes the end of the CDR3, since the read stops 3 residues before it. CDR3 length: 14 residues. Per the germline V gene, CDR1 is MGHDK and CDR2 is SYGVNS. J was trimmed by 7 bases and V by 7 bases; bases with no gene match: 7.

To note about this clone: A junction end diverges from the germline sequence, so it may reflect a read error. The read is 3 residues too short to cover the CDR3 end, so that end is filled in from the germline J gene. Distinct nucleotide sequences in the sample also encode this CDR3. The gene calls are TRBV19 and TRBJ1-2; TRBD1 aligns across 9 bases. The germline V gene encodes CDR1 LNHDA and CDR2 SQIVND (reference sequence). The CDR3 spans 15 residues. CDR3 region: CASTSTGGANYGYTF. The CDR3 DNA, read in part, is TGTGCCAGTACCTCGACAGGGGGGGCTAACTATGGT.

As regards this clone: The CDR3 extends 3 residues past the end of the read, so its final part is completed from the germline J gene. The chain joins TRBV29-1 to TRBJ2-1; 7 bases fit TRBD1. This CDR3 region has 17 residues. Per the germline V gene, CDR1 is SQVTM and CDR2 is ANQGSEA. The junction had 17 bases not matched to a gene; V was cut back by 7 bases and J by 2 bases. The part of the CDR3 DNA that was read is TGCAGCGCCCCCGGGACAGAGCTTCAAACCACCTACAATGAG. It encodes CSAPGTELQTTYNE. The CDR3 in full is CSAPGTELQTTYNEQFF.

Worth noting for this clone: The read gets to within 3 residues of the CDR3 end, and the germline J gene fills in the rest. V is TRBV19 and J is TRBJ1-1; D may be TRBD1 (5 bases). This CDR3 spans 14 amino acids. CDR1 and CDR2 (germline): LNHDA, SQIVND (reference sequence). CDR3 bases read: TGTGCCAGTAGTGTCGGCGGGGCAGGGAATGTA. Translation gives CASSVGGAGNV. From start to end, the CDR3 is CASSVGGAGNVAFF.

Comments on this clone: The CDR3 is cut off 3 residues early in the read; its end comes from the germline J gene. The chain carries TRBV10-2 and TRBJ2-2, with a possible D match to TRBD1 (6 bases). Germline values: CDR1 WSHSY, CDR2 SAAADI. Deletions cut 6 bases from V and 5 bases from J, with 13 bases between. The CDR3 has 14 residues. The CDR3 protein is CASRSRGYTGELFF. The DNA read from the CDR3 is TGCGCCAGCAGGTCCAGGGGATATACCGGGGAG.

Concerning this clone itself: Germline and junction disagree at one end, which may indicate a read error. The read ends 3 residues shy of where the CDR3 ends; the end is completed using the germline J gene. Distinct nucleotide sequences in the sample also encode this CDR3. The chain has TRBV11-2 and TRBJ1-3, with TRBD1 matching 9 bases. Germline V gene lookup returns CDR1 SGHAT and CDR2 FQNNGV. The CDR3 spans 15 residues. The sequenced CDR3 bases are TGTGCCAGCAGCTCATACAGGGGGCCCGGAAACACG. Its translation: CASSSYRGPGNT. The CDR3 as a whole reads CASSSYRGPGNTIYF.

On this clone itself: Read coverage stops 3 residues before the CDR3 terminus; the germline J gene supplies the remainder. The chain combines TRBV23-1 with TRBJ1-6; the match to TRBD1 covers 7 bases. TRBV23-1 is sorted into the ORF group, with uncertain function. There are 16 residues in the CDR3. The trim removed 6 bases at V and 0 bases at J, leaving 5 bases unmatched. The sequenced part of the CDR3 DNA is TGCGCCAGCAGCGGGACAGCGAGCTCCTATAATTCACCC. Encoded protein: CASSGTASSYNSP. In full, the CDR3 is CASSGTASSYNSPLHF.

Regarding this clone: Read sequence stops 3 residues before the CDR3 end, and the germline J gene provides the missing end. The chain recombines TRBV18 with TRBJ2-7; D might be TRBD1 (6 bases). V was cut by 3 bases and J by 2 bases, with 14 bases left in between. Germline assignment: CDR1 KGHSH and CDR2 LQKENI. The CDR3 has 15 residues. CDR3 bases read: TGTGCCAGCTCACCCGGACAGACGTTAGCCTACGAG. This gives the protein CASSPGQTLAYE. In full, the CDR3 reads CASSPGQTLAYEQYF. Complete variable domain (other parts from reference TRBV18 and TRBJ2-7): NAGVMQNPRHLVRRRGQEARLRCSPMKGHSHVYWYRQLPEEGLKFMVYLQKENIIDESGMPKERFSAEFPKEGPSILRIQQVVRGDSAAYFCASSPGQTLAYEQYFGPGTRLTVT.

CDR3 protein: CASSRQGGYDYTF. The DNA read from the CDR3 is TGTGCCAGTAGTCGGCAGGGTGGGTACGAC. The chain is built from TRBV19 and TRBJ1-2, with D maybe TRBD1 (5 bases). Read sequence stops 3 residues before the CDR3 end, and the germline J gene provides the missing end. The CDR3 loop spans 13 amino acids. CDR1 LNHDA and CDR2 SQIVND come from the germline V gene (reference sequence).

As for this clone: The read ends 3 residues before the CDR3 terminus; that terminus is restored from the germline J gene. The gene calls are TRBV19 and TRBJ1-1; D is unresolved. V was trimmed by 6 bases and J by 1 base, leaving 9 bases between them. The CDR3 is made up of 13 amino acids. The germline CDR1 and CDR2 sequences are LNHDA and SQIVND (reference sequence). CDR3 DNA, as far as it was read: TGTGCCAGTAGGACTAACCCGAACACTGAA. Protein product: CASRTNPNTE. From start to end, the CDR3 is CASRTNPNTEAFF.

Details on this clone: The read halts 3 residues ahead of the CDR3 end, with the missing end drawn from the germline J gene. This chain uses TRBV2 with TRBJ1-4; D may be TRBD1 (5 bases). This CDR3 spans 13 amino acids. CDR1 and CDR2 from the germline V gene are SNHLY and FYNNEI. The sequenced part of the CDR3 DNA is TGTGCCAGCACGACAGAATATAATTCACCA. Protein product: CASTTEYNSP. The complete CDR3 reads CASTTEYNSPLFF.